This is a list of T cell receptor beta chains from one sample in a study of T-cell reconstitution after alpha-beta-depleted transplantation in children. Using its own MiXCR run on the PCR reads, TCRdb lists one record per CDR3 protein. In the table there are about 690,000 distinct CDR3 sequences, roughly 17% of which are singletons. This specimen was PBMCs from the stem cell graft donor, taken from the stem cell graft. Source of these receptors: a human donor who donated a stem cell graft to a child with acute myeloid leukemia. Both conserved end residues are part of each CDR3. Fields, in order: D gene, J gene, clone size, V gene, CDR3 DNA, CDR3 protein. D genes are given only for firm matches. The size field is filled for only some rows; it gives once, few, many or a size class.

TRBD2	TRBJ2-1	many	TRBV29-1	TGCAGCGCAAAGACTAGCGGGGGGGCCTACAATGAGCAGTTCTTC	CSAKTSGGAYNEQFF
TRBD1	TRBJ1-5	many	TRBV20-1	TGCAGTGCTAGAGCAACAGGGACAGACTATAGCAATCAGCCCCAGCATTTT	CSARATGTDYSNQPQHF
TRBD1	TRBJ2-3	many	TRBV20-1	TGCAGTGCTGATGGACAGGTTTCGCCCTCACACACAGATACGCAGTATTTT	CSADGQVSPSHTDTQYF
-	TRBJ1-1	-	TRBV13	TGTGCCAGCAGCCCCGGACGATGGAAGAGCACTGAAGCTTTCTTT	CASSPGRWKSTEAFF
-	TRBJ2-3	once	TRBV29-1	TGCAGCGTCGTGTTCCCCATTAGCACAGATACGCAGTATTTT	CSVVFPISTDTQYF
-	TRBJ1-1	many	TRBV29-1	TGCAGCGTCGCGGGCAGGGAGGACACTGAAGCTTTCTTT	CSVAGREDTEAFF
TRBD2	TRBJ2-3	-	TRBV5-1	TGCGCCAGCACGGGGACTAGCGGGGATGGGGATACGCAGTATTTT	CASTGTSGDGDTQYF
-	TRBJ2-3	once	TRBV5-1	TGCGCCAGCAGCTTGCGCGCCAGCTCAACTAGCACAGATACGCAGTATTTT	CASSLRASSTSTDTQYF
-	TRBJ2-1	many	TRBV4-3	TGCGCCAGCAGCCAAGGTAGCCTAGCGTTCGCCTACAATGAGCAGTTCTTC	CASSQGSLAFAYNEQFF
-	TRBJ1-2	few	TRBV20-1	TGCAGTGCTAGAGATCCGGGGGGCAGCTATGGCTACACCTTC	CSARDPGGSYGYTF
-	TRBJ2-5	many	TRBV29-1	TGCAGCGTTGGTCAGCAAGAGACCCAGTACTTC	CSVGQQETQYF
-	TRBJ2-3	-	TRBV5-5	TGTGCCAGCAGCTTGGTCCAGGGAACTATCACAGATACGCAGTATTTT	CASSLVQGTITDTQYF
TRBD1	TRBJ1-1	many	TRBV20-1	TGCAGAGGGGGCTCGGGAACTGAAGCTTTCTTT	CRGGSGTEAFF
-	TRBJ2-2	many	TRBV5-1	TGCGCCAGCAGCATCCGAGGCACCGGGGAGCTGTTTTTT	CASSIRGTGELFF
TRBD1	TRBJ2-1	few	TRBV5-1	TGCGCCAGCAGCTCGGGACAGGGGAACCACAATGAGCAGTTCTTC	CASSSGQGNHNEQFF